The rows below give T cell receptor beta chains drawn from one sample of a study of post-analysis software for immune sequencing data. TCRdb redid the calling of the PCR reads with MiXCR, one entry per CDR3 protein. The table has roughly 540,000 distinct CDR3 sequences, roughly 34% seen once. Sequenced sample: blood. These receptors were obtained from a girl younger than 18 with multiple sclerosis. CDR3s include the opening cysteine and the closing phenylalanine or tryptophan. Each record gives: D gene, V gene, J gene, clone size, CDR3 protein, CDR3 DNA. The D gene is left open where the match is weak. Clone size is shown for a subset of rows, as once, few, many or a class of expanded clone.

d_gene: -; v_gene: TRBV15; j_gene: TRBJ2-5; abundance: -; CDR3aa: CAASRQETQYF; CDR3nt: TGTGCCGCCAGTCGACAAGAGACCCAGTACTTC
d_gene: -; v_gene: TRBV20-1; j_gene: TRBJ1-4; abundance: once; CDR3aa: CSARTASNEKLFF; CDR3nt: TGCAGTGCTAGGACAGCCTCTAATGAAAAACTGTTTTTT
d_gene: -; v_gene: TRBV20-1; j_gene: TRBJ2-5; abundance: few; CDR3aa: CSDLNRDQETQYF; CDR3nt: TGCAGTGATTTGAACAGGGACCAAGAGACCCAGTACTTC
d_gene: TRBD1; v_gene: TRBV10-3; j_gene: TRBJ1-1; abundance: few; CDR3aa: CAISPGQGGTNTEAFF; CDR3nt: TGTGCCATCTCCCCGGGACAGGGGGGCACGAACACTGAAGCTTTCTTT
d_gene: -; v_gene: TRBV5-6; j_gene: TRBJ1-5; abundance: few; CDR3aa: CASSLVAGGNQPQHF; CDR3nt: TGTGCCAGCAGCTTGGTGGCGGGGGGCAATCAGCCCCAGCATTTT
d_gene: -; v_gene: TRBV5-1; j_gene: TRBJ1-1; abundance: -; CDR3aa: CASSRDMARGTEAFF; CDR3nt: TGCGCCAGCAGCCGTGACATGGCTCGGGGGACTGAAGCTTTCTTT
d_gene: -; v_gene: TRBV6-4; j_gene: TRBJ1-6; abundance: -; CDR3aa: CASSDSGRSPLHF; CDR3nt: TGTGCCAGCAGTGACTCGGGTCGGTCACCCCTCCACTTT
d_gene: -; v_gene: TRBV7-9; j_gene: TRBJ2-7; abundance: -; CDR3aa: CASSSDPAGPYEQYF; CDR3nt: TGTGCCAGCAGCTCTGACCCGGCAGGGCCCTACGAGCAGTACTTC
d_gene: -; v_gene: TRBV20-1; j_gene: TRBJ2-3; abundance: -; CDR3aa: CSARNPSTDTQYF; CDR3nt: TGCAGTGCTAGAAACCCGAGCACAGATACGCAGTATTTT
d_gene: TRBD1; v_gene: TRBV4-2; j_gene: TRBJ1-2; abundance: few; CDR3aa: CAGSQLDRDSGYTF; CDR3nt: TGTGCCGGCAGCCAATTAGACAGGGATTCTGGCTACACCTTC
d_gene: -; v_gene: TRBV4-1; j_gene: TRBJ1-2; abundance: -; CDR3aa: CASSQDGNGPLGHTF; CDR3nt: TGCGCCAGCAGCCAAGACGGCAACGGCCCGCTTGGCCACACCTTC
d_gene: -; v_gene: TRBV4-1; j_gene: TRBJ2-1; abundance: -; CDR3aa: CASSLGPAGEQFF; CDR3nt: TGCGCCAGCAGCCTTGGTCCGGCTGGTGAGCAGTTCTTC
d_gene: -; v_gene: TRBV7-3; j_gene: TRBJ2-7; abundance: -; CDR3aa: CASSLRGGGPYEQYF; CDR3nt: TGTGCCAGCAGCTTAAGGGGCGGGGGCCCTTACGAGCAGTACTTC
d_gene: TRBD2; v_gene: TRBV6-4; j_gene: TRBJ2-3; abundance: many; CDR3aa: CASSPAGGRDTQYF; CDR3nt: TGTGCCAGCTCCCCTGCGGGGGGGAGAGATACGCAGTATTTT
d_gene: -; v_gene: TRBV10-3; j_gene: TRBJ1-1; abundance: -; CDR3aa: CAISDVEGEAFF; CDR3nt: TGTGCCATCAGTGACGTTGAGGGGGAAGCTTTCTTT
d_gene: TRBD2; v_gene: TRBV12-3/TRBV12-4; j_gene: TRBJ2-3; abundance: few; CDR3aa: CASSPRTSGGILDTQYF; CDR3nt: TGTGCCAGCAGTCCACGGACTAGCGGGGGTATCTTGGATACGCAGTATTTT